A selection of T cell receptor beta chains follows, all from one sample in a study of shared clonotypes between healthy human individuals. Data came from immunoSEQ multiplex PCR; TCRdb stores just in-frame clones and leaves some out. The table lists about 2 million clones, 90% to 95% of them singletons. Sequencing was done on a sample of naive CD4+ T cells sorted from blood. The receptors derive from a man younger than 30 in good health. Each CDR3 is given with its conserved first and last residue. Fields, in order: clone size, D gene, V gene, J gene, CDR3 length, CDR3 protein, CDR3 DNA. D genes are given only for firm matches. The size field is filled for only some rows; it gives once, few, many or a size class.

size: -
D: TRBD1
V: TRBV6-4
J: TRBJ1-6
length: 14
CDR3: CASSEQGVNSPLHF
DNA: TGTGCCAGCAGCGAACAGGGGGTGAATTCACCCCTCCACTTT

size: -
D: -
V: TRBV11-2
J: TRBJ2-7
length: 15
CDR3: CASRSLAGLTYEQYF
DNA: TGTGCCAGCAGGTCCCTGGCAGGGCTTACCTACGAGCAGTACTTC

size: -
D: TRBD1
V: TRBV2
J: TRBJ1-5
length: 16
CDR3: CASSGDAAGGGQPQHF
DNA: TGTGCCAGCAGTGGAGACGCAGCAGGGGGCGGGCAGCCCCAGCATTTT

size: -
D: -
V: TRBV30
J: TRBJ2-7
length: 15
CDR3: CAWSVRGHVPYEQYF
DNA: TGTGCCTGGAGTGTTCGGGGCCACGTTCCCTACGAGCAGTACTTC

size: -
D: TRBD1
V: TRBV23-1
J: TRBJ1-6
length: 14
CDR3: CASREGQPNISLHF
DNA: TGCGCCAGCAGGGAGGGACAGCCAAATATTTCCCTCCACTTT

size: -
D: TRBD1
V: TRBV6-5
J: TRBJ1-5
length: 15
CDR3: CASSRTGNSNQPQHF
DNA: TGTGCCAGCTCGAGGACAGGGAATAGCAATCAGCCCCAGCATTTT

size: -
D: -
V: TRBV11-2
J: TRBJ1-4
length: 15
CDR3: CASSPQGMANEKLFF
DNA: TGTGCCAGCAGCCCGCAAGGGATGGCAAATGAAAAACTGTTTTTT

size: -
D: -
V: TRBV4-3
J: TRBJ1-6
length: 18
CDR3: CASSLTRGGSSYNSPLHF
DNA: TGCGCCAGCAGCCTAACCCGAGGGGGAAGCTCCTATAATTCACCCCTCCACTTT

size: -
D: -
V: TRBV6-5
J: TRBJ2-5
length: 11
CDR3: CAAGAEETQYF
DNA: TGTGCCGCGGGGGCTGAAGAGACCCAGTACTTC

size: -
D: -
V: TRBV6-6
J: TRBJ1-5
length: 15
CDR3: CASSASTAGNQPQHF
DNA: TGTGCCAGCAGCGCTTCGACGGCAGGTAATCAGCCCCAGCATTTT

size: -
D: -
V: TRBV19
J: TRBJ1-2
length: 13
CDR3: CASSSPEGYGYTF
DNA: TGTGCCAGTAGTAGCCCGGAAGGCTATGGCTACACCTTC

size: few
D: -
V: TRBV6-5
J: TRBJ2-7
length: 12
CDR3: CASRQSSYEQYF
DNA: TGTGCCAGCAGACAGAGCTCCTACGAGCAGTACTTC

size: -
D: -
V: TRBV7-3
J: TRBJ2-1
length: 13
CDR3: CASSLMGVNEQFF
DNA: TGTGCCAGCAGCTTAATGGGTGTCAATGAGCAGTTCTTC

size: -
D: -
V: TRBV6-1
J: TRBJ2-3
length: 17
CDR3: CASSEALLRGSTDTQYF
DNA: TGTGCCAGCAGTGAAGCGCTTCTGAGAGGTAGCACAGATACGCAGTATTTT

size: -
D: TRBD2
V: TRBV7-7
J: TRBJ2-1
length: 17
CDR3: CASSTGTSGSSYNEQFF
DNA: TGTGCTAGCAGTACCGGGACTAGCGGGAGCTCCTACAATGAGCAGTTCTTC

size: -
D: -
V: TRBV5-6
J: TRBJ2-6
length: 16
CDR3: CASSVLGGTGANVLTF
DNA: TGTGCCAGCAGCGTTCTCGGGGGAACTGGGGCCAACGTCCTGACTTTC

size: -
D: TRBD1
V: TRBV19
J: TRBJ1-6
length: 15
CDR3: CASSIGTGGNSPLHF
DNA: TGTGCCAGTAGTATCGGGACAGGAGGGAATTCACCCCTCCACTTT

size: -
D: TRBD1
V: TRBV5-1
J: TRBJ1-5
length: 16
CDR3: CASSLGRRQGDQPQHF
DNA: TGCGCCAGCAGCTTGGGGCGACGACAGGGTGACCAGCCCCAGCATTTT

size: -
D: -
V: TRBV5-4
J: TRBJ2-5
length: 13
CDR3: CASRRGGQETQYF
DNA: TGTGCCAGCAGGAGGGGTGGCCAAGAGACCCAGTACTTC

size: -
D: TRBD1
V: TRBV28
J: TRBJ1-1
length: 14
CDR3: CASRPRQGGTEAFF
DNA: TGTGCCAGCAGACCTCGACAGGGGGGCACTGAAGCTTTCTTT

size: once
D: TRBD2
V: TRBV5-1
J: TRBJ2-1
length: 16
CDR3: CASSGRTSGGSNEQFF
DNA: TGCGCCAGCAGCGGGAGGACTAGCGGGGGAAGTAATGAGCAGTTCTTC

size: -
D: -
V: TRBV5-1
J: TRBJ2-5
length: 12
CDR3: CASRQERETQYF
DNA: TGCGCCAGCAGGCAGGAGAGGGAGACCCAGTACTTC

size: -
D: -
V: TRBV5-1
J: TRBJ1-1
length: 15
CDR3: CASSLSGDPNTEAFF
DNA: TGCGCCAGCAGCCTCTCAGGCGACCCGAACACTGAAGCTTTCTTT

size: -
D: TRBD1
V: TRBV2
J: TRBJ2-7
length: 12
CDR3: CASMTGGDEQYF
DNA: TGTGCCAGTATGACAGGGGGGGATGAGCAGTACTTC

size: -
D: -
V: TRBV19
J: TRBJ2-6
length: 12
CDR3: CASRSGANVLTF
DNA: TGTGCCAGTAGGTCTGGGGCCAACGTCCTGACTTTC

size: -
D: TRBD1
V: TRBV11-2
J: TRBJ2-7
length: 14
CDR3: CASSLEGQEAEQYF
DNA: TGTGCCAGCAGCTTAGAGGGACAGGAGGCCGAGCAGTACTTC

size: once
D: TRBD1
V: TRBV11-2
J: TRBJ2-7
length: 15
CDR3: CASSLVLAGGYEQYF
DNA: TGTGCCAGCAGCTTAGTCTTGGCAGGGGGCTACGAGCAGTACTTC

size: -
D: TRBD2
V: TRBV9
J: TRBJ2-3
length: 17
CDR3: CASSPGTSGGAADTQYF
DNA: TGTGCCAGCAGCCCCGGGACTAGCGGGGGGGCCGCAGATACGCAGTATTTT

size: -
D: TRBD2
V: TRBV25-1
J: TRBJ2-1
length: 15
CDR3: CASSVAGGLYNEQFF
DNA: TGTGCCAGTTCCGTGGCGGGGGGACTCTACAATGAGCAGTTCTTC

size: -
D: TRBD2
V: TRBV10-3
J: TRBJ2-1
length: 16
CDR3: CAISESTLAGLYEQFF
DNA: TGTGCCATCAGTGAGTCGACTCTAGCGGGGCTATATGAGCAGTTCTTC

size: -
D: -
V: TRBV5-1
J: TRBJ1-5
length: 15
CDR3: CASSPDGQSNQPQHF
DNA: TGCGCCAGCAGTCCGGACGGACAGAGCAATCAGCCCCAGCATTTT

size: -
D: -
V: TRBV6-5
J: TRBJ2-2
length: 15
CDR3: CASSRDGGVTGELFF
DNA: TGTGCCAGCAGTAGGGACGGAGGGGTTACCGGGGAGCTGTTTTTT

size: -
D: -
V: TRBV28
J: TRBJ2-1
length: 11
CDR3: CASSLTFEQFF
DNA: TGTGCCAGCAGTCTGACATTTGAGCAGTTCTTC

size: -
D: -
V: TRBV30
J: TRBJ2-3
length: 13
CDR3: CAWSKGPTDTQYF
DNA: TGTGCCTGGAGCAAGGGGCCCACAGATACGCAGTATTTT

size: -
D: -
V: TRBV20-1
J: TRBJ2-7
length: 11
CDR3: CSAQGTYEQYF
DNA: TGCAGTGCTCAGGGGACCTACGAGCAGTACTTC

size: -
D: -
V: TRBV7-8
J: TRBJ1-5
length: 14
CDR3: CASSLGLSNQPQHF
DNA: TGTGCCAGCAGCTTAGGTCTTAGCAATCAGCCCCAGCATTTT

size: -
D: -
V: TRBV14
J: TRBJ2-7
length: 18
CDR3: CASSQDRGWRNGHYEQYF
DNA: TGTGCCAGCAGCCAAGACAGGGGCTGGAGAAACGGACACTACGAGCAGTACTTC

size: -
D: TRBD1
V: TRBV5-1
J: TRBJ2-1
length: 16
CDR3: CASSLRDRRKDNEQFF
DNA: TGCGCCAGCAGCCTACGGGACAGAAGAAAGGACAATGAGCAGTTCTTC

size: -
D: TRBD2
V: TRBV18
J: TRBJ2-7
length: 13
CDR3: CASSPMAGAEQYF
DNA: TGTGCCAGCTCACCAATGGCGGGAGCCGAGCAGTACTTC

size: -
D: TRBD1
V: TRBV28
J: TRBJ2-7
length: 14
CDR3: CASSTGGVGSEQYF
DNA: TGTGCCAGCAGTACAGGGGGCGTAGGTTCCGAGCAGTACTTC

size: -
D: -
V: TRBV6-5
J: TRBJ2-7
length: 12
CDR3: CASSPRGYEQYF
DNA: TGTGCCAGCAGCCCCAGGGGCTACGAGCAGTACTTC

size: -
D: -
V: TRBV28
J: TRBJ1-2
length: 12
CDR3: CASKGEPDGYTF
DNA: TGTGCCAGCAAAGGAGAACCAGATGGCTACACCTTC

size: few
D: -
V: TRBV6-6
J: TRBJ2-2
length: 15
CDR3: CASSQPQLHTGELFF
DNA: TGTGCCAGCAGTCAACCTCAACTCCACACCGGGGAGCTGTTTTTT

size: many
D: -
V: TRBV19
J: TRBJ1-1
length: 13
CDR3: CASRRVPSAEAFF
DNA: TGTGCCAGTAGGAGGGTACCCAGCGCTGAAGCTTTCTTT

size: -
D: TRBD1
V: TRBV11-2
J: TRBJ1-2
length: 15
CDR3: CASSTGTGGYYGYTF
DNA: TGTGCCAGCAGCACCGGGACAGGGGGGTACTATGGCTACACCTTC

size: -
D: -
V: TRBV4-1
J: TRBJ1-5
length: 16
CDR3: CASSQWSRYSNQPQHF
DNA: TGCGCCAGCAGCCAATGGTCTCGTTATAGCAATCAGCCCCAGCATTTT

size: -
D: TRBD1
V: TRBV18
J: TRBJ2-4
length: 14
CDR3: CASSAGQGTNIQYF
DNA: TGTGCCAGCTCAGCCGGACAGGGGACTAACATTCAGTACTTC

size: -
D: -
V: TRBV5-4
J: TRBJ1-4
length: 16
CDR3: CASSLGRAGTNEKLFF
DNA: TGTGCCAGCAGCTTGGGGAGGGCTGGGACGAATGAAAAACTGTTTTTT

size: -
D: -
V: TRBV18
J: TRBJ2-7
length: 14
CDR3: CASSPGPSPYEQYF
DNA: TGTGCCAGCTCACCGGGACCTTCCCCCTACGAGCAGTACTTC

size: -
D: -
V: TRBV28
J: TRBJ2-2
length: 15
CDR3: CASSLGGQGHGELFF
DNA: TGTGCCAGCAGTTTAGGTGGGCAGGGACACGGGGAGCTGTTTTTT

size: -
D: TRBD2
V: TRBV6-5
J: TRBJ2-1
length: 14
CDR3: CASSPGLVYNEQFF
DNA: TGTGCCAGCAGCCCGGGACTAGTGTACAATGAGCAGTTCTTC

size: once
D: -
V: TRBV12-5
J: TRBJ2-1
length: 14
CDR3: CASGPSGKGNEQFF
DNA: TGTGCTAGTGGGCCGAGCGGTAAAGGCAATGAGCAGTTCTTC

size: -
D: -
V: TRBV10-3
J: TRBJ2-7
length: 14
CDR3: CAISESGSTHEQYF
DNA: TGTGCCATCAGTGAGTCGGGATCAACGCACGAGCAGTACTTC

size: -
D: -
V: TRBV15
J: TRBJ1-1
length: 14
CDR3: CAAQVGYGDTEAFF
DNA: TGTGCCGCCCAAGTTGGGTATGGGGACACTGAAGCTTTCTTT

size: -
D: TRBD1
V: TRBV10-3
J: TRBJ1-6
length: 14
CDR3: CAISLGQETSPLHF
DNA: TGTGCCATCAGTTTGGGACAGGAGACTTCACCCCTCCACTTT

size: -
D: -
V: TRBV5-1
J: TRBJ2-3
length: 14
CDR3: CASSHDKGRDTQYF
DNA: TGCGCCAGCAGCCATGACAAGGGGCGCGATACGCAGTATTTT

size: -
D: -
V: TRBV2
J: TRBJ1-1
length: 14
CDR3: CATCRESQNTEAFF
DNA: TGTGCCACCTGCAGGGAAAGTCAGAACACTGAAGCTTTCTTT

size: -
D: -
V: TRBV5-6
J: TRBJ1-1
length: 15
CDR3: CASSLGWPPRAEAFF
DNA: TGTGCCAGCAGCTTGGGATGGCCCCCGCGGGCTGAAGCTTTCTTT